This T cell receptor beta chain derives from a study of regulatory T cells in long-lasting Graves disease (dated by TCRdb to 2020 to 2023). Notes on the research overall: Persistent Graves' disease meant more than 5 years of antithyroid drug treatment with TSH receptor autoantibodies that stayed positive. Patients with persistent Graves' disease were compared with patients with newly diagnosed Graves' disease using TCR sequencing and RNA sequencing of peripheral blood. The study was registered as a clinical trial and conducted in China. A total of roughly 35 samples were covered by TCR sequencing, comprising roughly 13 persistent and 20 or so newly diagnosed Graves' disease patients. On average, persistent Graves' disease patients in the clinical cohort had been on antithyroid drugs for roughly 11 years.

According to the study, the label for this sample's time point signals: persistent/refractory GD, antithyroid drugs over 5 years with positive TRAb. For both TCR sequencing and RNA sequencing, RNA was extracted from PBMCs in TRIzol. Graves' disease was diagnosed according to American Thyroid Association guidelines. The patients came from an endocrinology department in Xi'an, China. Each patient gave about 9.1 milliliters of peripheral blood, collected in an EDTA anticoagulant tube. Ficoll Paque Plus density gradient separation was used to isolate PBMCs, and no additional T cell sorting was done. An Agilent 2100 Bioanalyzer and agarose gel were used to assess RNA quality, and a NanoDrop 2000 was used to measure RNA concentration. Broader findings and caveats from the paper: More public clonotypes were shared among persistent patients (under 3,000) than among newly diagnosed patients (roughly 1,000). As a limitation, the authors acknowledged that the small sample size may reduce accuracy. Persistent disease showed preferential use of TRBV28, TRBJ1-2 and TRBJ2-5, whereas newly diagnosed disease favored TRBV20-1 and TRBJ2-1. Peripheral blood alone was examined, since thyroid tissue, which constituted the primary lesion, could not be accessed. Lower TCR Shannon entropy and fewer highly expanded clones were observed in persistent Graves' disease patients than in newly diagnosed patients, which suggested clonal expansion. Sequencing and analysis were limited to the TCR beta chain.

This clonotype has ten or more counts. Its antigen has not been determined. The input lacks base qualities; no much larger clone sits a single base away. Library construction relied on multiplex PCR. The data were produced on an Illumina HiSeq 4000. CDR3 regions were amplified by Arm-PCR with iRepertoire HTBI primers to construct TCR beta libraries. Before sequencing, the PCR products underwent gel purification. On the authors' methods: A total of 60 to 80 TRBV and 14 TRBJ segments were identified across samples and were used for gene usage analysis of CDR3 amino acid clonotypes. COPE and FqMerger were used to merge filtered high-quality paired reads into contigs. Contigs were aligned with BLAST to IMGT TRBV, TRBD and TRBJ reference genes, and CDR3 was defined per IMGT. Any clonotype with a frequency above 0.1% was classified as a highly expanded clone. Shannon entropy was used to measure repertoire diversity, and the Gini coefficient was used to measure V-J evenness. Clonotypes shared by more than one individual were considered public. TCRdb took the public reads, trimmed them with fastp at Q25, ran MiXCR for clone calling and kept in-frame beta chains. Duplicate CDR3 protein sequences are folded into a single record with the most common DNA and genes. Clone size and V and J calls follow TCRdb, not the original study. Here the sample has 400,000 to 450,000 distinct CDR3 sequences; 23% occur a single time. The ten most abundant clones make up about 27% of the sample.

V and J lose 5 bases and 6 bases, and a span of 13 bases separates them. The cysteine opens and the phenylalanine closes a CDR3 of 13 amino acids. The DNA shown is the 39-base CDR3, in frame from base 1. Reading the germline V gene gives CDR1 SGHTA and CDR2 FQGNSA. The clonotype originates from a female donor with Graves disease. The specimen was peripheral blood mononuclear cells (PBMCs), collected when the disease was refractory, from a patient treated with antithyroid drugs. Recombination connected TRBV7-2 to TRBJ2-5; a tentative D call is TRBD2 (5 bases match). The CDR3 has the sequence CASSPGLVKTQYF. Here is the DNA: TGTGCCAGCAGCCCAGGACTGGTAAAGACCCAGTACTTC.